This T cell receptor (beta chain) originates from a study of shared clonotypes between healthy human individuals. Study observations and caveats: The study found lower generation probabilities in non-shared clonotypes than in those shared by all four donors.

CDR1 is MGHDK, CDR2 SYGVNS, per germline. V lost 6 bases, J lost 6 bases, and 15 bases lay in between. The CDR3 length is 14 residues. Methods used by the authors: ImmunoSEQ supplied junction-only sequences lacking quality scores, so filtering was different. Repertoires were generated with immunoSEQ multiplex PCR, while TCRdb's copy carries only in-frame clones and drops some. V and J calls and clone size are those listed in that table; D and trimming were worked out from the DNA. The sample has 2 million to 2.5 million clones; 80% to 95% are singletons. About this clone: No antigen is known for it.

Only Caucasian adults living in Nashville, Tennessee made up the donor group. This TCR was sampled from a man between 18 and 29 years old in good health. Some clones in this sample may be carry-over from other donors' samples. The chain has TRBV25-1 and TRBJ2-1; D not certain. Sequencing was carried out using naive CD4+ T cells from PBMCs. Subset meaning: CD45RA+ positively selected. DNA for the CDR3: TGTGCCAGCAGCCTAGATCCGACCCTCAATGAGCAGTTCTTC. Its translation is CASSLDPTLNEQFF.